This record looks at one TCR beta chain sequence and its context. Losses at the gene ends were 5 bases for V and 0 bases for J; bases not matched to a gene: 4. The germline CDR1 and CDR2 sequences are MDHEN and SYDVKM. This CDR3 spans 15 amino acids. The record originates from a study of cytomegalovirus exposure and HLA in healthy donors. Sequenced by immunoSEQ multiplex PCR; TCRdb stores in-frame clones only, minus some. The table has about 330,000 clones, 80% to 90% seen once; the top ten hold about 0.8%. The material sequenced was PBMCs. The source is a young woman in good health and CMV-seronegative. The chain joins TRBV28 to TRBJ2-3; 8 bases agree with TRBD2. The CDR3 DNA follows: TGTGCCAGCAGTCAACTAGCGGAGAGCACAGATACGCAGTATTTT. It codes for CASSQLAESTDTQYF.